These 20 T cell receptor beta chains share one sample of origin, sequenced in a study of beta chain features in type 1 diabetes. Regarding the study as a whole: TCRB CDR3 length was moderately but significantly reduced in all four CD4+ subsets of Type 1 diabetes patients.

The whole isolated RNA underwent reverse transcription, so sequencing captured expressed TCRB transcripts. Repertoires were generated with immunoSEQ multiplex PCR, while TCRdb's copy carries only in-frame clones and drops some. The sample contains under 200,000 clones, roughly 8% of which appear only once. For these TCRs, the target antigens are not known. Sequencing was carried out using central memory CD4+ T cells from blood. The receptors stem from a woman under 30 with type 1 diabetes.

The chain couples TRBV28 to TRBJ2-7; D is undetermined. The CDR3 is 16 residues long. Germline assignment: CDR1 MDHEN and CDR2 SYDVKM. The V end lost 6 bases, the J end lost 1 base, and 19 bases lay between the germline ends. Written as DNA, the CDR3 is TGTGCCAGCAGCACCCTTTGGGCCCAGGAATCCTACGAGCAGTACTTC. This gives the protein CASSTLWAQESYEQYF.

The chain links TRBV29-1 to TRBJ1-1; D not certain. This CDR3 has 15 amino acids. Deletions cut 7 bases from V and 1 base from J, with 19 bases between. Germline V gene lookup returns CDR1 SQVTM and CDR2 ANQGSEA. CDR3 bases: TGCAGCGCCGCCAGTCCTCCAGGCCAGAACACTGAAGCTTTCTTT. Protein product: CSAASPPGQNTEAFF.

The chain joins TRBV14 to TRBJ2-3; D is possibly TRBD1 (6 bases). With 3 bases removed from V and 6 bases from J, the gap between germline ends came to 19 bases. CDR1 SGHDN and CDR2 FVKESK come from the germline V gene. The CDR3 loop spans 16 amino acids. Here the CDR3 reads CASSQYLQGVRDTQYF. Written as DNA, the CDR3 is TGTGCCAGCAGCCAGTACCTACAGGGAGTCAGGGATACGCAGTATTTT.

CDR3 DNA sequence: TGCAGCGCTCTACCGGGACAGCGACACCCCGATGGCTACACCTTC. Encoded protein: CSALPGQRHPDGYTF. The V call is TRBV29-1, the J call TRBJ1-2; 7 bases are a match to TRBD1. V gave up 7 bases and J gave up 6 bases; unmatched junction bases: 17. This CDR3 is built from 15 residues. Looked up from germline, CDR1 is SQVTM and CDR2 is ANQGSEA.

This clone was seen more than once but under ten times. The chain is built from TRBV6-5 and TRBJ2-4, with 9 bases lining up with TRBD1. V gave up 6 bases and J gave up 1 base; unmatched junction bases: 4. The germline gives CDR1 MNHEY, CDR2 SVGAGI. The CDR3 covers 15 residues. The CDR3 DNA follows: TGTGCCAGCAGCACGGACAGGGGTGCCAAAAACATTCAGTACTTC. It encodes CASSTDRGAKNIQYF.

This clone has ten or more counts. V gene TRBV29-1 combines with J gene TRBJ2-1; D remains unclear. The V end was cut by 6 bases, the J end by 5 bases, with 5 bases between. There are 10 residues in the CDR3. Looked up from germline, CDR1 is SQVTM and CDR2 is ANQGSEA. CDR3 sequence reads: CSVAHNEQFF. The CDR3 DNA sequence: TGCAGCGTCGCGCACAATGAGCAGTTCTTC.

This clone was seen a few times. V is TRBV6-6 and J is TRBJ2-5; D is perhaps TRBD1 (6 bases). V was shortened by 7 bases and J by 7 bases, with 16 bases between the two germline ends. Germline CDR1 and CDR2: MNHNY and SVGAGI (reference sequence). The CDR3 spans 13 residues. CDR3: CASTVTGSGTQYF. CDR3 DNA sequence: TGTGCCAGCACCGTAACAGGGTCGGGGACCCAGTACTTC.

This clone was observed at least ten times. The chain recombines TRBV4-3 with TRBJ2-6, with D perhaps matching TRBD1 (6 bases). Trimming took off 4 bases at V and 4 bases at J, with 11 bases between the two ends. The V gene's germline CDR1 is LGHNA and CDR2 YSLEER. The CDR3 covers 15 residues. DNA for the CDR3: TGCGCCAGCAGCCCAGGGACACCAGGGGCCAACGTCCTGACTTTC. It translates to CASSPGTPGANVLTF.

This sequence joins TRBV7-9 and TRBJ2-7; D may be TRBD2 (6 bases). The CDR3 is 12 residues long. Germline-derived CDR1 and CDR2 are SEHNR and FQNEAQ (reference sequence). With 5 bases removed from V and 11 bases from J, the gap between germline ends came to 16 bases. In DNA form, the CDR3 reads TGTGCCAGCAGCCGGGACGCGGGACGTAAGTACTTC. This sequence encodes CASSRDAGRKYF.

The chain recombines TRBV5-1 with TRBJ2-7, with 10 bases identical to TRBD1. The CDR3 is made up of 15 amino acids. V dropped 4 bases and J dropped 2; count of bases not matched to a gene: 6. Germline CDR1 and CDR2: SGHRS and YFSETQ. CDR3 nucleotide sequence: TGCGCCAGCAGCGGGGGGACAGGGGTTGCCTACGAGCAGTACTTC. Its translation: CASSGGTGVAYEQYF.

This clone was seen a handful of times. CDR3 residues: CASSRTVFYRELNQPQHF. The CDR3 DNA follows: TGTGCCAGCAGCAGGACAGTCTTTTACCGCGAACTCAATCAGCCCCAGCATTTT. The chain joins TRBV7-6 to TRBJ1-5; D might be TRBD1 (6 bases). Germline CDR1 SGHVS, CDR2 FNYEAQ. Trimming cost V 5 bases and J 3 bases, with 23 bases left between them. This CDR3 spans 18 amino acids.

This clone has just a few counts. V is TRBV11-3 and J is TRBJ2-3, with D maybe TRBD2 (6 bases). The V gene's germline CDR1 is SGHNT and CDR2 YENEEA. Trimming stripped 5 bases from V and 2 bases from J, with 8 bases between. The CDR3 covers 13 residues. CDR3 sequence reads: CASSGGTTDTQYF. The DNA for the CDR3 is TGTGCCAGCAGCGGGGGGACCACAGATACGCAGTATTTT.

There are a few counts of this clone. The chain is built from TRBV14 and TRBJ1-2, with 10 bases identical to TRBD1. The CDR3 length is 14 residues. V dropped 5 bases and J dropped 5; count of bases not matched to a gene: 5. CDR1 SGHDN and CDR2 FVKESK come from the germline V gene. The CDR3 protein is CASSFDRGRYGYTF. In DNA, the CDR3 is TGTGCCAGCAGCTTTGACAGGGGGCGTTATGGCTACACCTTC.

This chain connects TRBV5-8 to TRBJ2-7; D call uncertain. Germline assignment: CDR1 SGHTS and CDR2 YDEGEE. The CDR3 covers 12 residues. The V end was cut by 2 bases, the J end by 2 bases, with 5 bases between. CDR3 bases: TGTGCCAGCAGCTTTTCCGCCTACGAGCAGTACTTC. Translation gives CASSFSAYEQYF.

The chain couples TRBV27 to TRBJ1-5, with D perhaps TRBD1 (5 bases). V was cut by 3 bases and J by 3 bases, with 9 bases left in between. This CDR3 spans 14 amino acids. CDR1 and CDR2 from the germline V gene are MNHEY and SMNVEV (reference sequence). CDR3 in amino acids: CASSFPGLNQPQHF. For the CDR3, the DNA is TGTGCCAGCAGTTTTCCAGGGCTCAATCAGCCCCAGCATTTT.

This clone showed up just a few times. V is TRBV10-3 and J is TRBJ2-1; D gene uncertain. In germline, CDR1 is ENHRY, CDR2 SYGVKD. Trimming left V 0 bases short and J 9 bases short, with 12 bases between. The CDR3 runs to 14 residues. CDR3 nucleotides: TGTGCCATCAGTGAGTCGAATCGAGGCCTTGAGCAGTTCTTC. It specifies CAISESNRGLEQFF.

This clone was picked up a small number of times. The chain is built from TRBV28 and TRBJ2-3; TRBD2 aligns across 10 bases. Trimming at V came to 6 bases and at J to 3 bases, leaving 6 bases not matched to a gene. Germline CDR1 reads MDHEN; CDR2 reads SYDVKM. The CDR3 has 15 amino acids. CDR3 protein: CASSLAGVGTDTQYF. CDR3 coding DNA: TGTGCCAGCAGCCTAGCGGGAGTAGGGACAGATACGCAGTATTTT. Full variable domain (rest looked up from reference TRBV28 and TRBJ2-3): DVKVTQSSRYLVKRTGEKVFLECVQDMDHENMFWYRQDPGLGLRLIYFSYDVKMKEKGDIPEGYSVSREKKERFSLILESASTNQTSMYLCASSLAGVGTDTQYFGPGTRLTVL.

V and J are TRBV7-2 and TRBJ2-1; D gene unclear. Trimming pared 5 bases from V and 6 bases from J, leaving 14 bases between. Germline-derived CDR1 and CDR2 are SGHTA and FQGNSA. The CDR3 length is 14 residues. CDR3 DNA sequence: TGTGCCAGCAGCCCACGGCCGTGGGCCAATGAGCAGTTCTTC. The encoded protein is CASSPRPWANEQFF.

The rearrangement uses TRBV14 and TRBJ1-1, with 7 bases matching TRBD1. This CDR3 region has 13 residues. The V gene's germline CDR1 is SGHDN and CDR2 FVKESK. J was trimmed by 1 base and V by 4 bases; bases with no gene match: 0. The CDR3 spells CASSRDRNTEAFF. The CDR3 DNA sequence: TGTGCCAGCAGCCGGGACAGGAACACTGAAGCTTTCTTT.

This clone was detected only a few times. The rearrangement links TRBV5-4 to TRBJ2-1; TRBD2 matches 10 bases. The V gene end was trimmed by 1 base and the J gene end by 4 bases; junction bases not matched to a gene: 2. The CDR3 extends over 15 amino acids. Germline V gene data show CDR1 as SGHNT and CDR2 as YYREEE (reference sequence). Here the CDR3 DNA reads TGTGCCAGCAGCTTGAAACTAGCGGGGTACAATGAGCAGTTCTTC. Its translation is CASSLKLAGYNEQFF.